Listed below are T cell receptor beta chains from one sample, sequenced in a study of cytomegalovirus exposure and HLA in healthy donors. Data came from immunoSEQ multiplex PCR; TCRdb stores just in-frame clones and leaves some out. The sample lists 35,000 to 55,000 clones, around 69% occurring once. Sequencing was done on a sample of PBMCs. The receptors originated from a woman aged 25 to 39 in good health and CMV-seronegative. The CDR3 runs from the conserved cysteine through the conserved F or W. Fields, in order: D gene, V gene, J gene, clone size, CDR3 DNA, CDR3 protein. A D gene is named only where the DNA matches it firmly. Size values are once, few and many counts, or a class for expanded clones, and some rows have none.

TRBD1	TRBV2	TRBJ1-5	-	TGTGCCAGCAGTGGGACAGGGGGCGGCAATCAGCCCCAGCATTTT	CASSGTGGGNQPQHF
TRBD2	TRBV7-6	TRBJ2-5	-	TGTGCCAGCAGCTTATATGCGACTAGCGGGAAAGAGACCCAGTACTTC	CASSLYATSGKETQYF
-	TRBV7-9	TRBJ2-1	-	TGTGCCAGCAGCTTAGATTACCGGGGGAGTGAGCAGTTCTTC	CASSLDYRGSEQFF
TRBD2	TRBV7-8	TRBJ2-1	-	TGTGCCAGCAGCTTAGAGGGAGGGGATTACAATGAGCAGTTCTTC	CASSLEGGDYNEQFF
TRBD2	TRBV30	TRBJ2-3	-	TGTGCCTGGAGTGTGGGAGGGAGCACAGATACGCAGTATTTT	CAWSVGGSTDTQYF
-	TRBV6-5	TRBJ2-6	-	TGTGCCAGTCGGGGGGCCAACGTCCTGACTTTC	CASRGANVLTF
TRBD2	TRBV5-1	TRBJ2-1	-	TGCGCCAGCAGCCGCCCTAGCGGGGCATACAATGAGCAGTTCTTC	CASSRPSGAYNEQFF
TRBD1	TRBV6-5	TRBJ1-1	once	TGTGCCAGCAGTTACACCGGGACAGGGAAAGCCTTCTTT	CASSYTGTGKAFF
TRBD1	TRBV6-5	TRBJ2-7	-	TGTGCCAGCAGTCGACAGGGACCTTCCTACGAGCAGTACTTC	CASSRQGPSYEQYF
TRBD2	TRBV7-8	TRBJ2-1	-	TGTGCCAGCAGCTATGGCGGGGGGCCTACCTCTGAGCAGTTCTTC	CASSYGGGPTSEQFF
TRBD1	TRBV30	TRBJ1-1	-	TGTGCCTGGATGGGACAGCGACATGAAGCTTTCTTT	CAWMGQRHEAFF
TRBD1	TRBV6-1	TRBJ1-2	-	TGTGCCAGCAGTCAGGACAGGGACTATGGCTACACCTTC	CASSQDRDYGYTF
-	TRBV5-6	TRBJ2-3	-	TGTGCCAGCAGCTCGACAACTAGGGTATTCAAAGATACGCAGTATTTT	CASSSTTRVFKDTQYF
TRBD1	TRBV2	TRBJ1-4	few	TGTGCCAGCAGTCGGGACAGGGGATACGAAAAACTGTTTTTT	CASSRDRGYEKLFF
-	TRBV7-9	TRBJ1-6	-	TGTGCCAGCAGCCAGGACAGTTCACCCCTCCACTTT	CASSQDSSPLHF
-	TRBV30	TRBJ1-1	-	TGTGCCTGGAGTAGACAGACGAACACTGAAGCTTTCTTT	CAWSRQTNTEAFF
TRBD1	TRBV6-6	TRBJ2-1	-	TGTGCCAGCAGTTCCCCGGACAGGTTAAGTAGTCGTGAGCAGTTCTTC	CASSSPDRLSSREQFF
TRBD1	TRBV7-6	TRBJ1-1	-	TGTGCCAGCAGCCCACGGACAGGGGCGAACACTGAAGCTTTCTTT	CASSPRTGANTEAFF
TRBD1	TRBV7-2	TRBJ1-4	many	TGTGCCAGCAGCAAAAGGACAGGGGGAAATGAAAAACTGTTTTTT	CASSKRTGGNEKLFF
-	TRBV5-1	TRBJ1-2	-	TGCGCCAGCACGTCCATCCCAGGGAACTATGGCTACACCTTC	CASTSIPGNYGYTF
-	TRBV28	TRBJ1-1	-	TGTGCCAGCAGGTCGAACAGGGTGGAAGCTTTCTTT	CASRSNRVEAFF
-	TRBV21-1	TRBJ1-4	-	TGTGCCAGCAGCTCCTTGACAGGCATGAATGAAAAACTGTTTTTT	CASSSLTGMNEKLFF
TRBD1	TRBV4-1	TRBJ1-5	few	TGCGCCAGCAGCCAAGATTTAACAGGGGGCTTTCTGAATCAGCCCCAGCATTTT	CASSQDLTGGFLNQPQHF
-	TRBV2	TRBJ2-6	-	TGTGCCAGCAGTTCTTTAGTGTCGACCAACGTCCTGACTTTC	CASSSLVSTNVLTF
TRBD2	TRBV13	TRBJ2-3	once	TGTGCCAGCAGCCGAAATTTAATAGCGGGGGGGAGTACGCAGTATTTT	CASSRNLIAGGSTQYF
TRBD1	TRBV2	TRBJ1-1	-	TGTGCCAGCAGTGATAAGACAGGGATCTTTAACACTGAAGCTTTCTTT	CASSDKTGIFNTEAFF
-	TRBV5-1	TRBJ1-2	-	TGCGCCAGCAGCGCAGACTACTATGGCTACACCTTC	CASSADYYGYTF
-	TRBV5-1	TRBJ2-2	-	TGCGCCAGCAGCAGGGGTGGAAGGACCGGGGAGCTGTTTTTT	CASSRGGRTGELFF
-	TRBV7-2	TRBJ2-3	few	TGTGCCAGCAGCTCGCAGGGTAAAGGGGGCACAGATACGCAGTATTTT	CASSSQGKGGTDTQYF